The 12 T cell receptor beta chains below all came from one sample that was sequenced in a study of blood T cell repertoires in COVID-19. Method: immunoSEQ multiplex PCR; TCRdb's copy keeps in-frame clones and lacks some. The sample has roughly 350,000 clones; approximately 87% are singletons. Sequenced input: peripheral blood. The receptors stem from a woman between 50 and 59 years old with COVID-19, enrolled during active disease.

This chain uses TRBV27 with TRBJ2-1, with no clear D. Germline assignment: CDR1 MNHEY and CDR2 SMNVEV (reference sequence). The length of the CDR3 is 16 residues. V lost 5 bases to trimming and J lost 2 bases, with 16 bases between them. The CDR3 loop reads CASSPEASQTYNEQFF. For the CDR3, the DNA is TGTGCCAGCAGTCCTGAGGCTTCCCAGACCTACAATGAGCAGTTCTTC.

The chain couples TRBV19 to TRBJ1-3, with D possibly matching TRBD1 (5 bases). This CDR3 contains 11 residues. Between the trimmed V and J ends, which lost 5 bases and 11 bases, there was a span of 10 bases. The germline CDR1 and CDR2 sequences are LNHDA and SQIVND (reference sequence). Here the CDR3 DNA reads TGTGCCAGTAGTCTGTGGGGCGCCATATATTTT. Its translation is CASSLWGAIYF.

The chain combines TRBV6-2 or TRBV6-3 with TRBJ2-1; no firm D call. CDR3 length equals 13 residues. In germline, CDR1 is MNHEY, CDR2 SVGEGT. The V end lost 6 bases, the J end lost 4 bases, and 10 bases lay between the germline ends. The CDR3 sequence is CASSPAGYNEQFF. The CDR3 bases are TGTGCCAGCAGCCCCGCAGGTTACAATGAGCAGTTCTTC.

The DNA for the CDR3 is TGCGCCAGCAGCTTTACGCCGAACTGGAACACCGGGGAGCTGTTTTTT. Its protein is CASSFTPNWNTGELFF. The chain joins TRBV5-1 to TRBJ2-2; the D is unclear. The ends were cut back, 2 bases at V and 1 base at J, with 12 bases in the middle. CDR3 length: 16 residues. Germline loops: CDR1 SGHRS, CDR2 YFSETQ.

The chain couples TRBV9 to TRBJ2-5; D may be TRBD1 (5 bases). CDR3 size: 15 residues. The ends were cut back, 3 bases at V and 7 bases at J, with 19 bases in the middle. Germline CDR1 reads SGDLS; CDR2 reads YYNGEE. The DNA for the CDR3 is TGTGCCAGCAGCGGTAGGACAACTGCCCCCGGGACCCAGTACTTC. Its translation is CASSGRTTAPGTQYF.

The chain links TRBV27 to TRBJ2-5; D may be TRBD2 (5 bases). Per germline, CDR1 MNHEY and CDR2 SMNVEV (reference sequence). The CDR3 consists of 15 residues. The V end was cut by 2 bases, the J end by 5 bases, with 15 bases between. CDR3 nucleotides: TGTGCCAGCAGTTTAACGACTAAGCCGGGGGAGACCCAGTACTTC. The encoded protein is CASSLTTKPGETQYF.

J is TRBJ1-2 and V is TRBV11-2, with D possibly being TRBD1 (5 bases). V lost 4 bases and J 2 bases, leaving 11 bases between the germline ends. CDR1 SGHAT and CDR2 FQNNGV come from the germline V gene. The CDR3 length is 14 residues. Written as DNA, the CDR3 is TGTGCCAGCAGCTCGGGGGGAACGAACTATGGCTACACCTTC. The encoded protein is CASSSGGTNYGYTF.

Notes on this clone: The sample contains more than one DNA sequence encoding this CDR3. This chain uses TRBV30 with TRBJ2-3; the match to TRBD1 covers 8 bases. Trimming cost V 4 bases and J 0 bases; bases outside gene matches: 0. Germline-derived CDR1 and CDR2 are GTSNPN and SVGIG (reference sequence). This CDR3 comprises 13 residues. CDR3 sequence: CAWNRGSTDTQYF. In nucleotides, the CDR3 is TGTGCCTGGAACAGGGGGAGCACAGATACGCAGTATTTT.

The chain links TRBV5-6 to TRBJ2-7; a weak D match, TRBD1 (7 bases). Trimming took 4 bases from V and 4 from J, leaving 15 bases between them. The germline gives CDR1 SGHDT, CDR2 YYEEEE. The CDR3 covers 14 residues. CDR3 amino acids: CASSAGQSVYEQYF. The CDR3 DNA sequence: TGTGCCAGCAGCGCGGGACAGTCGGTATACGAGCAGTACTTC.

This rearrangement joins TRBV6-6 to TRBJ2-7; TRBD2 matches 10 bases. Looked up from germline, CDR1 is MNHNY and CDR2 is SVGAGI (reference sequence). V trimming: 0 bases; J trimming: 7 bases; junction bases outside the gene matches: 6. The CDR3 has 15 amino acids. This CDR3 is CASSYSSGGPGEQYF. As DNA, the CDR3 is TGTGCCAGCAGTTACTCTAGCGGGGGGCCTGGAGAGCAGTACTTC.

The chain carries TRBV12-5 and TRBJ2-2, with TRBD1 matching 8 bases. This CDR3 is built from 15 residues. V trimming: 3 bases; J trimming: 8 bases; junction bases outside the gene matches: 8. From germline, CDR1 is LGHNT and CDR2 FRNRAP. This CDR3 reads CASGLLGTGRGELFF. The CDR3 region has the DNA TGTGCTAGTGGTTTACTAGGGACAGGCAGGGGGGAGCTGTTTTTT.

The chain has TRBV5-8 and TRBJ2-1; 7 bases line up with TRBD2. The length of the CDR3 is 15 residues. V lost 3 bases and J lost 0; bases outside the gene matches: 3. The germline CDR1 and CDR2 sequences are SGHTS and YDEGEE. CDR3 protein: CASSSAGSSYNEQFF. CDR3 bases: TGTGCCAGCAGCTCAGCGGGAAGCTCCTACAATGAGCAGTTCTTC. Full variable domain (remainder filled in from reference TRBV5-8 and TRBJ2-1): EAGVTQSPTHLIKTRGQQATLRCSPISGHTSVYWYQQALGLGLQFLLWYDEGEERNRGNFPPRFSGRQFPNYSSELNVNALELEDSALYLCASSSAGSSYNEQFFGPGTRLTVL.